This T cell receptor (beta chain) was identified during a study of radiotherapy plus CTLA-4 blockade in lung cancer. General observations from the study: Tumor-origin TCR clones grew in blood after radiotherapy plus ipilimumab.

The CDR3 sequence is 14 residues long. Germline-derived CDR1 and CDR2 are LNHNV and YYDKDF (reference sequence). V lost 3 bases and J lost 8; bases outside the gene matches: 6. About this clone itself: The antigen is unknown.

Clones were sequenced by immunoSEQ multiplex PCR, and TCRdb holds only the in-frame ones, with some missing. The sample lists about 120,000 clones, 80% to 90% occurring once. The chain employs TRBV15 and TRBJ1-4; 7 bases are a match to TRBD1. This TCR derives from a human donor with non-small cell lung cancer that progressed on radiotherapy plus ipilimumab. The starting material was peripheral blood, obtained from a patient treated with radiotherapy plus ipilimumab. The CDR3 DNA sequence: TGTGCCACCAGCAGCCCAGGGGGACGGGAAAAACTGTTTTTT. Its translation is CATSSPGGREKLFF.